This T cell receptor (beta chain) was sequenced during a study of cytomegalovirus exposure and HLA in healthy donors. The germline V gene encodes CDR1 SGHRS and CDR2 YFSETQ. Trimming took off 0 bases at V and 7 bases at J, with 14 bases between the two ends. CDR3 size: 14 residues. Only in-frame clones appear in the TCRdb table, and some are missing; sequencing was by immunoSEQ multiplex PCR. Among 50,000 to 65,000 clones listed, 90% to 97% were seen once. This chain links TRBV5-1 with TRBJ2-7; possible D gene TRBD2, 6 bases. The sequence derives from a woman aged 18-29 years in good health and CMV-seronegative. The sequencing sample was made of PBMCs. The DNA for the CDR3 is TGCGCCAGCAGCTTGGCGGGGACTCTCAGGGAGCAGTACTTC. Translating gives CASSLAGTLREQYF.